This TCR beta chain is drawn from a study of cytomegalovirus exposure and HLA in healthy donors. Whole-study findings and limits: Most subjects had HLA-A and HLA-B alleles reportedly predicted accurately by TCR beta sequences.

PCR involved 60 Vbeta and 13 Jbeta primers. The protocol was immunoSEQ multiplex PCR, while the TCRdb copy is restricted to in-frame clones and leaves out a portion. The sample lists around 220,000 clones, 75% occurring once. This clone has only a few counts. Its target is unknown. V shed 4 bases and J shed 9 bases, with 10 bases lying between them. Per germline, CDR1 SEHNR and CDR2 FQNEAQ (reference sequence). The CDR3 is 13 residues long. This clonotype was sampled from a woman aged 30 to 39 in good health and CMV-seronegative. Source material: PBMCs. The V and J genes are TRBV7-9 and TRBJ1-6; the D gene is possibly TRBD1 (6 bases). The CDR3 protein is CASSSSQGSPLHF. In DNA, the CDR3 is TGTGCCAGCAGCTCTTCACAGGGTTCACCCCTCCACTTT.